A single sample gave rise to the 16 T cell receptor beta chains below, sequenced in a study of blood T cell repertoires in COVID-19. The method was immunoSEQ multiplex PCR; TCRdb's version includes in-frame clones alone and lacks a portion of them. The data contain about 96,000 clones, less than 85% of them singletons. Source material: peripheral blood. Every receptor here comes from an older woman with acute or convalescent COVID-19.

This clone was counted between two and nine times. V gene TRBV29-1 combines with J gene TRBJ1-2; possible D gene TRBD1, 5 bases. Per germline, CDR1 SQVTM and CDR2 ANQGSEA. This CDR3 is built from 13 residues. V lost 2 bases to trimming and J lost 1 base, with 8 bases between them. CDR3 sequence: CSVEWGGNYGYTF. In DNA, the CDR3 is TGCAGCGTTGAATGGGGGGGTAACTATGGCTACACCTTC.

CDR3 in amino acids: CSASLKETQYF. The DNA of the CDR3 is TGCAGTGCTAGCCTTAAAGAGACCCAGTACTTC. The V and J genes are TRBV20-1 and TRBJ2-5; D not resolved. The germline V and J ends were trimmed by 3 bases and 3 bases, with 5 bases remaining between them. The CDR3 extends over 11 amino acids. Germline V gene data show CDR1 as DFQATT and CDR2 as SNEGSKA (reference sequence).

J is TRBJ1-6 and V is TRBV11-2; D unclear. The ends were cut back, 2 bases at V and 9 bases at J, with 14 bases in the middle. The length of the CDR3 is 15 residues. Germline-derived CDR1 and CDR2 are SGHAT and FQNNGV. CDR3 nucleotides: TGTGCCAGCAGCTTATTAGGCGGTCAAGGTTCACCCCTCCACTTT. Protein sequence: CASSLLGGQGSPLHF.

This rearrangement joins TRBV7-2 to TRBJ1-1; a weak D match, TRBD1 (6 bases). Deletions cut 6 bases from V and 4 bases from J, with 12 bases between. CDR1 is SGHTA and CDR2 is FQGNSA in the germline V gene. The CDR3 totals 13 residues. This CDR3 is CASRPGVGTEAFF. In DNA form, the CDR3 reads TGTGCCAGCAGACCAGGGGTGGGCACTGAAGCTTTCTTT.

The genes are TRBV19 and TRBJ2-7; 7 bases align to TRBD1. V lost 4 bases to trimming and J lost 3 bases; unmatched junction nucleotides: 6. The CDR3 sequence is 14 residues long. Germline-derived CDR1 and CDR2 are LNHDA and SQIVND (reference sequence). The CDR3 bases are TGTGCCAGTAGTAAGACAGGGTCCGGCTACGAGCAGTACTTC. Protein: CASSKTGSGYEQYF. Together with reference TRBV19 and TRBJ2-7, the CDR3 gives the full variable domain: DGGITQSPKYLFRKEGQNVTLSCEQNLNHDAMYWYRQDPGQGLRLIYYSQIVNDFQKGDIAEGYSVSREKKESFPLTVTSAQKNPTAFYLCASSKTGSGYEQYFGPGTRLTVT.

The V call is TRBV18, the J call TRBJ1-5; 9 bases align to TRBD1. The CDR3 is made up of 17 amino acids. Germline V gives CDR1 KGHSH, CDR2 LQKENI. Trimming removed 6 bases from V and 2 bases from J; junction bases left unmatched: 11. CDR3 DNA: TGTGCCAGCTCGCCGCAAAACAGGGGGCAGGGCAATCAGCCCCAGCATTTT. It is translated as CASSPQNRGQGNQPQHF.

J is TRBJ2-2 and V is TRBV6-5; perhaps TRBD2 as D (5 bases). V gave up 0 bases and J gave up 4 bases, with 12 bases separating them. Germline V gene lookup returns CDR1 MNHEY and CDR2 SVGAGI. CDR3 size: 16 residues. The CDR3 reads CASSYSVAIITGELFF. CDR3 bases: TGTGCCAGCAGTTACTCGGTAGCGATAATCACCGGGGAGCTGTTTTTT.

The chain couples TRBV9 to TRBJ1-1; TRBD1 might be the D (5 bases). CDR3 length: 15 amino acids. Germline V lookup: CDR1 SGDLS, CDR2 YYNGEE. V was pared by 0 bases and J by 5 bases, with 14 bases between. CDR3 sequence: CASSVDSSRVTEAFF. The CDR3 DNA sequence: TGTGCCAGCAGCGTAGATTCGTCCAGGGTTACTGAAGCTTTCTTT.

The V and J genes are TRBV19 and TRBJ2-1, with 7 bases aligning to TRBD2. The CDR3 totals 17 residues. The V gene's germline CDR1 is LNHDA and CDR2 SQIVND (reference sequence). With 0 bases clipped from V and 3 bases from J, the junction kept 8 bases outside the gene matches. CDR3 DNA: TGTGCCAGTAGTATAGATGGCGGGGGAACCCTCTACAATGAGCAGTTCTTC. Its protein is CASSIDGGGTLYNEQFF. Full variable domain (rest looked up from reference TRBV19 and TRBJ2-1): DGGITQSPKYLFRKEGQNVTLSCEQNLNHDAMYWYRQDPGQGLRLIYYSQIVNDFQKGDIAEGYSVSREKKESFPLTVTSAQKNPTAFYLCASSIDGGGTLYNEQFFGPGTRLTVL.

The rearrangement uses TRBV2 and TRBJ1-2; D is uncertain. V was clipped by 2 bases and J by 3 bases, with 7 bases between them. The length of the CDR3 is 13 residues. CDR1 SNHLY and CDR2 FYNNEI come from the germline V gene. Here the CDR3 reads CASSERLDYGYTF. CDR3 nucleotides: TGTGCCAGCAGTGAAAGGCTAGACTATGGCTACACCTTC.

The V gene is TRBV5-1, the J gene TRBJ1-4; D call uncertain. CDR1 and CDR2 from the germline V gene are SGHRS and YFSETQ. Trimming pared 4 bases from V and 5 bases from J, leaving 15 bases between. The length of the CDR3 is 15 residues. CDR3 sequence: CASSPREGENEKLFF. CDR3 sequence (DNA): TGCGCCAGCAGCCCGCGGGAGGGCGAAAATGAAAAACTGTTTTTT.

CDR3 in amino acids: CASSVTPDTVTDTQYF. CDR3 sequence (DNA): TGTGCCAGCAGCGTAACCCCCGACACCGTCACAGATACGCAGTATTTT. The V and J genes are TRBV9 and TRBJ2-3; unclear D gene. Trimming removed 1 base at V and 2 bases at J, with 14 bases between. This CDR3 is 16 amino acids long. Germline CDR1 and CDR2: SGDLS and YYNGEE.

This chain's CDR3 is CASSPSSYEQYF. In DNA form, the CDR3 reads TGTGCCAGCAGTCCGAGCTCCTACGAGCAGTACTTC. This sequence joins TRBV6-6 and TRBJ2-7; no clear D. Germline V gives CDR1 MNHNY, CDR2 SVGAGI (reference sequence). Trimming removed 5 bases from V and 0 bases from J, with 5 bases in between. The length of the CDR3 is 12 residues.

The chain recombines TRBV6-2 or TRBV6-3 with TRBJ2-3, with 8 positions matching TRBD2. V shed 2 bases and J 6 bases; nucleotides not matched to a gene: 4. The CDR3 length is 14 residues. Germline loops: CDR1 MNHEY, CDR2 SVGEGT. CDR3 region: CASSYRLARDTQYF. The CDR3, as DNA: TGTGCCAGCAGTTACCGACTAGCGCGGGATACGCAGTATTTT.

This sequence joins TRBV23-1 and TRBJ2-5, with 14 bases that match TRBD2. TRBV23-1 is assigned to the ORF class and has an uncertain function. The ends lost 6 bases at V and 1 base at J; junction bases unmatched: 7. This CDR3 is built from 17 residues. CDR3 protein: CASRGLAGGWSQETQYF. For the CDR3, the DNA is TGCGCCAGCAGAGGACTAGCGGGGGGCTGGAGCCAAGAGACCCAGTACTTC.

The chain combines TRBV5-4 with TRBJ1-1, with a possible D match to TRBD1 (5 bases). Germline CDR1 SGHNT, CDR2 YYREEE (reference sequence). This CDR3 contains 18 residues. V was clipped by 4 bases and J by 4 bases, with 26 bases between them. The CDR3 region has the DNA TGTGCCAGCAGCCCGCCGTACGAGGGGCGGGGTCGGGTCACTGAAGCTTTCTTT. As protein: CASSPPYEGRGRVTEAFF.